A selection of T cell receptor beta chains follows, all from one sample in a study of response to subunit inactivated influenza vaccine. Using its own MiXCR run on the RT-PCR reads, TCRdb lists one record per CDR3 protein. The table shows 530,000 or so distinct CDR3 sequences, with approximately 14% occurring only once. The specimen was PBMCs from blood, collected approximately 13 days after vaccination. The receptor set was obtained from a man aged 50 to 59 who received an inactivated influenza vaccine. Each CDR3 is given with its conserved first and last residue. The D gene is left open where the match is weak. Clone sizes are given selectively: once, few, many, or a class where the clone is expanded.

clone size: few; V gene: TRBV6-5; J gene: TRBJ1-4; D gene: -; CDR3 protein: CASSSLGNEKLFF
clone size: -; V gene: TRBV11-2; J gene: TRBJ2-5; D gene: TRBD1; CDR3 protein: CASSLHRGQETQYF
clone size: few; V gene: TRBV11-2; J gene: TRBJ2-3; D gene: -; CDR3 protein: CASSLVTQSTDTQYF
clone size: few; V gene: TRBV19; J gene: TRBJ1-5; D gene: TRBD1; CDR3 protein: CASSIGTEDQPQHF
clone size: -; V gene: TRBV6-2/TRBV6-3; J gene: TRBJ1-4; D gene: -; CDR3 protein: CASRWTNQLFF
clone size: few; V gene: TRBV20-1; J gene: TRBJ2-1; D gene: -; CDR3 protein: CSASGDSSYNEQFF
clone size: few; V gene: TRBV2; J gene: TRBJ2-3; D gene: -; CDR3 protein: CASMAGTDTQYF
clone size: few; V gene: TRBV28; J gene: TRBJ1-6; D gene: -; CDR3 protein: CASRWDKYSPLHF
clone size: few; V gene: TRBV5-1; J gene: TRBJ2-4; D gene: TRBD1; CDR3 protein: CASSFIQGAKNIQYF
clone size: -; V gene: TRBV9; J gene: TRBJ1-2; D gene: TRBD1; CDR3 protein: CASSVASGGNGYTF
clone size: -; V gene: TRBV3-1; J gene: TRBJ1-1; D gene: TRBD1; CDR3 protein: CASSRTGSLVGNTEAFF
clone size: -; V gene: TRBV4-3; J gene: TRBJ2-7; D gene: TRBD1; CDR3 protein: CASSQDRDRGSYEQYF
clone size: -; V gene: TRBV7-2; J gene: TRBJ1-6; D gene: TRBD1; CDR3 protein: CASSPQGGRNSPLHF
clone size: -; V gene: TRBV10-3; J gene: TRBJ2-4; D gene: -; CDR3 protein: CAISAERAVAKNIQYF
clone size: few; V gene: TRBV28; J gene: TRBJ1-6; D gene: TRBD1; CDR3 protein: CASSRDRAFSF
clone size: -; V gene: TRBV12-3/TRBV12-4; J gene: TRBJ1-1; D gene: -; CDR3 protein: CASSFGQTNTEAFF
clone size: -; V gene: TRBV6-1; J gene: TRBJ1-1; D gene: -; CDR3 protein: CASSDGVGAFF
clone size: -; V gene: TRBV7-2; J gene: TRBJ2-1; D gene: TRBD1; CDR3 protein: CASSVPGQGSYNEQFF
clone size: many; V gene: TRBV12-3/TRBV12-4; J gene: TRBJ2-3; D gene: TRBD2; CDR3 protein: CASTLMGLAADTQYF
clone size: -; V gene: TRBV30; J gene: TRBJ1-3; D gene: -; CDR3 protein: CAWTPSGNTIYF
clone size: few; V gene: TRBV24-1; J gene: TRBJ1-1; D gene: -; CDR3 protein: CATSDGPSGTEAFF
clone size: few; V gene: TRBV6-2/TRBV6-3; J gene: TRBJ1-5; D gene: -; CDR3 protein: CASSTSTSQPQHF
clone size: -; V gene: TRBV6-2/TRBV6-3; J gene: TRBJ2-3; D gene: -; CDR3 protein: CASSYGGAREADTQYF
clone size: few; V gene: TRBV20-1; J gene: TRBJ2-3; D gene: -; CDR3 protein: CSAPGLPDTQYF
clone size: many; V gene: TRBV6-5; J gene: TRBJ2-1; D gene: TRBD2; CDR3 protein: CASSRGGYNEQFF
clone size: -; V gene: TRBV10-3; J gene: TRBJ2-1; D gene: TRBD2; CDR3 protein: CASRLAGIYNEQFF
clone size: -; V gene: TRBV9; J gene: TRBJ2-1; D gene: TRBD2; CDR3 protein: CASSKTSGRYNEQFF